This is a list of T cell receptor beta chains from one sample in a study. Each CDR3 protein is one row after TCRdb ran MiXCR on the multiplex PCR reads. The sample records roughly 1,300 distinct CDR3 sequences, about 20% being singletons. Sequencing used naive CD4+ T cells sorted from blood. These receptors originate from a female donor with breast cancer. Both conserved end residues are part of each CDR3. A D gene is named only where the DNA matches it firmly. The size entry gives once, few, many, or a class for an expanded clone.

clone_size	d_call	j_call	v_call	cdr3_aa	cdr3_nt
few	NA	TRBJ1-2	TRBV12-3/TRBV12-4	CASSFNPDGYTF	TGTGCCAGCAGTTTCAACCCCGATGGCTACACCTTC